Listed below are T cell receptor beta chains from one sample, sequenced in a study of T cells in Graves' hyperthyroidism and ophthalmopathy. TCRdb re-called the multiplex PCR reads through MiXCR, storing one row per CDR3 protein. The table includes 250,000 to 300,000 distinct CDR3 sequences, approximately 18% detected once. Sequencing was done on a sample of blood. The receptors originated from a man aged 45 to 65 with Graves' ophthalmopathy. The CDR3 runs from the conserved cysteine through the conserved F or W. D genes are given only for firm matches. For some rows the clone size is stated as once, few or many, or as a class when expanded; others skip it.

>TRBJ1-5|NA|TRBV3-1|NA
CASSQDARGNQPQHF
TGTGCCAGCAGCCAAGATGCGAGGGGGAATCAGCCCCAGCATTTT
>TRBJ1-4|few|TRBV24-1|NA
CATSDPSTGATNEKLFF
TGTGCCACCAGTGATCCCTCTACAGGAGCAACTAATGAAAAACTGTTTTTT
>TRBJ2-7|NA|TRBV20-1|TRBD1
CSASWTGYEQYF
TGCAGTGCTAGTTGGACAGGCTACGAGCAGTACTTC
>TRBJ1-3|many|TRBV12-3/TRBV12-4|NA
CASWTVNSGNTIYF
TGTGCCAGCTGGACCGTGAACTCTGGAAACACCATATATTTT
>TRBJ2-7|few|TRBV24-1|NA
CATSDLREQYF
TGTGCCACCAGTGATTTAAGGGAGCAGTACTTC
>TRBJ2-3|NA|TRBV19|NA
CASSIAGRDTDTQYF
TGTGCCAGTAGTATAGCGGGCAGGGATACAGATACGCAGTATTTT
>TRBJ2-1|NA|TRBV15|TRBD2
CATSGILAGAYNEQFF
TGTGCCACCAGCGGTATACTAGCGGGGGCCTACAATGAGCAGTTCTTC
>TRBJ2-1|many|TRBV28|TRBD1
CASSRIWWGTGDNEQFF
TGTGCCAGCAGCCGTATTTGGTGGGGGACAGGGGACAATGAGCAGTTCTTC
>TRBJ2-1|many|TRBV11-2|TRBD2
CASSLTSGSDEQFF
TGTGCCAGCAGCTTGACTAGCGGGAGCGATGAGCAGTTCTTC
>TRBJ2-7|NA|TRBV4-1|NA
CASSQGLEGSEQYF
TGCGCCAGCAGCCAAGGCCTAGAAGGTTCCGAGCAGTACTTC
>TRBJ2-1|many|TRBV2|NA
CASSEIGGTYNEQFF
TGTGCCAGCAGTGAAATAGGGGGAACCTACAATGAGCAGTTCTTC
>TRBJ1-1|many|TRBV12-3/TRBV12-4|TRBD1
CASSPTGMNTEAFF
TGTGCCAGCAGTCCGACAGGGATGAACACTGAAGCTTTCTTT
>TRBJ1-2|NA|TRBV20-1|TRBD1
CSARDVDRGYGYTF
TGCAGTGCTAGAGACGTAGACAGGGGGTATGGCTACACCTTC
>TRBJ2-4|many|TRBV2|NA
CASSEGGAKNIQYF
TGTGCCAGCAGTGAAGGGGGTGCCAAAAACATTCAGTACTTC
>TRBJ1-2|NA|TRBV15|NA
CATSREYYGYTF
TGTGCCACCAGCAGAGAATACTATGGCTACACCTTC
>TRBJ2-1|many|TRBV6-1|TRBD2
CASNGLAGYRNEQFF
TGTGCCAGCAATGGCCTAGCGGGATATAGGAATGAGCAGTTCTTC
>TRBJ2-3|few|TRBV2|NA
CASIPGRASTDTQYF
TGTGCCAGCATTCCCGGACGTGCTAGCACAGATACGCAGTATTTT
>TRBJ2-1|many|TRBV29-1|NA
CSVRRGHEQFF
TGCAGCGTGCGCCGCGGGCATGAGCAGTTCTTC